This passage covers 23 T cell receptor beta chains from one sample sequenced in a study of vaccination and CD4 T cells after COVID-19 (dated by TCRdb to between 2020 and 2023). Antigen specificity for these receptors is unknown. What this sample's treatment or condition label stands for: approximately 11-day PBMC culture with coronavirus spike peptide pools or control peptides (ViraFEST assay). Receptors were amplified or captured by PCR. The instrument given in TCRdb is Illumina iSeq 100. DNA from cultured CD4+ T cells was subjected to TCR sequencing with the Oncomine TCR Beta short-read assay at the Johns Hopkins FTIC core. Starting from the raw public reads, TCRdb applied fastp trimming at Q25, assembled clones with MiXCR and retained in-frame beta chains. Rows with one shared CDR3 protein collapse into an entry with the most common genes and DNA. The sample table lists over 10,000 distinct CDR3 sequences, 25% to 35% of them with a count of one. Together, the top ten hold 34% of the sample.

Sequences were derived from CD4+ T cells from blood, cultured in vitro, sampled before SARS-CoV-2 vaccination. The receptors were gathered from a human donor who received a COVID-19 vaccine.

This rearrangement joins TRBV6-1 to TRBJ1-1; D possibly corresponds to TRBD1 (5 bases). Germline values: CDR1 MNHNS, CDR2 SASEGT. Trimming removed 6 bases at V and 1 base at J, with 15 bases between. The CDR3 has 15 amino acids. The chain's CDR3 is CASRVRGVENTEAFF. DNA for the CDR3: TGTGCCAGCAGGGTCCGGGGGGTGGAGAACACTGAAGCTTTCTTT.

V is TRBV2 and J is TRBJ1-6; D is possibly TRBD1 (5 bases). The CDR3 runs 15 residues. CDR1 is SNHLY and CDR2 is FYNNEI in the germline V gene. V shed 2 bases and J shed 9 bases, with 14 bases lying between them. The CDR3 DNA reads as TGTGCCAGCAGTGAACAGGGTAGGAGCACTTCACCCCTCCACTTT. Translation: CASSEQGRSTSPLHF.

The chain's CDR3 is CASSRDRGLRTEAFF. In DNA form, the CDR3 reads TGCGCCAGCAGCAGGGACAGGGGGCTAAGGACTGAAGCTTTCTTT. This chain joins TRBV5-1 and TRBJ1-1; 12 nucleotides match TRBD1. The CDR3 is made up of 15 amino acids. After removal of 4 bases from V and 5 bases from J, the junction contained 6 bases not matched to a gene. CDR1 and CDR2 (germline): SGHRS, YFSETQ.

The gene calls are TRBV23-1 and TRBJ2-5; a weak D match, TRBD1 (5 bases). TRBV23-1 is an ORF, with its function uncertain. The CDR3 has 14 residues. V was pared by 4 bases and J by 7 bases, with 16 bases between. As DNA, the CDR3 is TGCGCCAGCAGTCTGTTCAGGGCCTGCGTGACCCAGTACTTC. Translated: CASSLFRACVTQYF.

V and J are TRBV20-1 and TRBJ1-1; D might be TRBD1 (6 bases). There are 14 residues in the CDR3. Trimming removed 0 bases from V and 0 bases from J, with 8 bases in between. Germline V gene data show CDR1 as DFQATT and CDR2 as SNEGSKA (reference sequence). Here the CDR3 DNA reads TGCAGTGCTAGAGATTGGACAGTGAACACTGAAGCTTTCTTT. It codes for CSARDWTVNTEAFF.

The chain combines TRBV7-9 with TRBJ2-2, with D hard to call. V was clipped by 2 bases and J by 4 bases, with 5 bases between them. Germline V gene data show CDR1 as SEHNR and CDR2 as FQNEAQ (reference sequence). This CDR3 spans 13 amino acids. CDR3 coding DNA: TGTGCCAGCAGCTTACGGTTCACCGGGGAGCTGTTTTTT. It specifies CASSLRFTGELFF.

The chain recombines TRBV6-1 with TRBJ2-2; D may be TRBD1 (6 bases). V was shortened by 1 base and J by 6 bases, with 9 bases between the two germline ends. Germline V gives CDR1 MNHNS, CDR2 SASEGT. This CDR3 has 14 amino acids. The CDR3 bases are TGTGCCAGCAGTGAAGTGACAGGCCCCGGGGAGCTGTTTTTT. It is translated as CASSEVTGPGELFF.

V usage is TRBV10-3 and J usage is TRBJ1-3, with 9 bases matching TRBD1. Trimming cost V 10 bases and J 4 bases; bases outside gene matches: 5. The germline CDR1 and CDR2 sequences are ENHRY and SYGVKD. The CDR3 runs 13 residues. CDR3 in DNA: TGTGCCAACAACAGGGGGCGAGGAAACACCATATATTTT. Translating gives CANNRGRGNTIYF.

The chain recombines TRBV6-5 with TRBJ2-5; TRBD2 is a possible D gene (5 bases). The CDR3 has 15 residues. Germline CDR1 is MNHEY and CDR2 is SVGAGI. With 3 bases removed from V and 5 bases from J, the gap between germline ends came to 16 bases. The CDR3 here is CASSYDRGFVETQYF. CDR3 DNA sequence: TGTGCCAGCAGTTATGACCGGGGTTTTGTGGAGACCCAGTACTTC.

This chain connects TRBV19 to TRBJ1-1; TRBD1 agrees at 7 bases. Germline V lookup: CDR1 LNHDA, CDR2 SQIVND (reference sequence). The CDR3 consists of 16 residues. The V segment lost 5 bases and the J segment 2 bases; nucleotides outside the gene matches: 11. The CDR3 spells CASSPEAGTENTEAFF. CDR3 coding DNA: TGTGCCAGTAGTCCGGAAGCCGGGACAGAAAACACTGAAGCTTTCTTT.

The gene calls are TRBV2 and TRBJ1-1; D perhaps matches TRBD1 (5 bases). There are 12 residues in the CDR3. Trimming shortened V by 8 bases and J by 6 bases, and 13 bases separated the two germline ends. Germline CDR1 SNHLY, CDR2 FYNNEI. CDR3 coding DNA: TGTGCCAGCGGGACGGGGGACCCTGAAGCTTTCTTT. Amino acid sequence: CASGTGDPEAFF.

The rearrangement uses TRBV6-1 and TRBJ1-5; D perhaps matches TRBD1 (5 bases). This CDR3 is 14 amino acids long. Germline V lookup: CDR1 MNHNS, CDR2 SASEGT. V lost 3 bases and J 4 bases, leaving 10 bases between the germline ends. The CDR3 nucleotides are TGTGCCAGCAGTGACGTAGGGGTAAATCAGCCCCAGCATTTT. Translating it yields CASSDVGVNQPQHF.

The rearrangement uses TRBV4-1 and TRBJ2-5; 7 nucleotides align to TRBD2. Trimming removed 0 bases from V and 2 bases from J; junction bases left unmatched: 3. The germline CDR1 and CDR2 sequences are MGHRA and YSYEKL. The CDR3 loop spans 15 amino acids. CDR3 DNA: TGCGCCAGCAGCCAAGATGGGGGGGGTCAAGAGACCCAGTACTTC. Protein: CASSQDGGGQETQYF.

The genes are TRBV7-2 and TRBJ1-1; D gene unclear. Trimming removed 4 bases from V and 2 bases from J, with 11 bases in between. The CDR3 spans 14 residues. Germline V lookup: CDR1 SGHTA, CDR2 FQGNSA. The CDR3 sequence: CASSSSQDNTEAFF. The DNA for the CDR3 is TGTGCCAGCAGCTCATCCCAGGATAACACTGAAGCTTTCTTT.

The chain has TRBV20-1 and TRBJ1-5; D is ambiguous. The V end was cut by 3 bases, the J end by 0 bases, with 15 bases between. CDR1 is DFQATT and CDR2 is SNEGSKA in the germline V gene (reference sequence). The CDR3 is 16 residues long. DNA for the CDR3: TGCAGTGCTAGTTCAACCCAATTCGATAGCAATCAGCCCCAGCATTTT. This codes for CSASSTQFDSNQPQHF.

The V gene is TRBV6-4, the J gene TRBJ1-5; possible D gene TRBD1, 6 bases. Germline V lookup: CDR1 MRHNA, CDR2 SNTAGT. V was shortened by 7 bases and J by 7 bases, with 17 bases between the two germline ends. This CDR3 is 14 amino acids long. Here the CDR3 reads CASNRGRGSQPQHF. CDR3 nucleotides: TGTGCCAGCAATCGAGGGAGGGGGAGCCAGCCCCAGCATTTT.

CDR3 region: CSVVQVAGRETQYF. The CDR3 DNA reads as TGCAGCGTTGTACAAGTAGCGGGGAGAGAGACCCAGTACTTC. J is TRBJ2-5 and V is TRBV29-1, with TRBD2 matching over 8 bases. The CDR3 extends over 14 amino acids. After removal of 4 bases from V and 4 bases from J, the junction contained 8 bases not matched to a gene. The V gene's germline CDR1 is SQVTM and CDR2 ANQGSEA.

This clonotype has more than one count but fewer than ten. The rearrangement uses TRBV19 and TRBJ2-2; D is possibly TRBD2 (5 bases). Germline loops: CDR1 LNHDA, CDR2 SQIVND (reference sequence). This CDR3 has 16 residues. V was clipped by 6 bases and J by 7 bases, with 21 bases between them. CDR3 in DNA: TGTGCCAGTAGCAAATTGCCTCTCGGGGTCGGCGGGGAGCTGTTTTTT. It specifies CASSKLPLGVGGELFF.

The chain uses TRBV20-1 and TRBJ2-5; 10 bases line up with TRBD2. Looked up from germline, CDR1 is DFQATT and CDR2 is SNEGSKA (reference sequence). This CDR3 has 15 amino acids. V shed 1 base and J 5 bases; nucleotides not matched to a gene: 7. The CDR3 here is CSARGGAGGRETQYF. The CDR3 nucleotides are TGCAGTGCTAGAGGCGGAGCGGGGGGGCGGGAGACCCAGTACTTC.

In this sample, this clonotype turned up a few times. This chain uses TRBV10-2 with TRBJ2-3; 9 bases agree with TRBD1. With V trimmed by 8 bases and J by 5 bases, 11 bases remained unmatched. The CDR3 contains 15 residues. The germline gives CDR1 WSHSY, CDR2 SAAADI. The CDR3 coding sequence is TGCGCCAGCCACAACGACAGGGGGGGGGAAGATACGCAGTATTTT. Protein product: CASHNDRGGEDTQYF.

The genes are TRBV7-3 and TRBJ2-5; D not certain. This CDR3 is built from 13 residues. V was cut by 1 base and J by 7 bases, with 10 bases left in between. Germline CDR1 and CDR2: SGHTA and FQGTGA. CDR3 region: CASSLRPSRTQYF. CDR3 nucleotides: TGTGCCAGCAGCTTAAGACCTTCTAGGACCCAGTACTTC.

The gene calls are TRBV19 and TRBJ2-4, with 7 bases aligning to TRBD2. Germline values: CDR1 LNHDA, CDR2 SQIVND (reference sequence). Unmatched junction bases numbered 5, after V lost 3 bases and J lost 0 bases. The CDR3 extends over 16 amino acids. Here the CDR3 DNA reads TGTGCCAGTAGTATTTCTAGCGGTTTAGCCAAAAACATTCAGTACTTC. Translating it yields CASSISSGLAKNIQYF. Complete variable domain (other parts from reference TRBV19 and TRBJ2-4): DGGITQSPKYLFRKEGQNVTLSCEQNLNHDAMYWYRQDPGQGLRLIYYSQIVNDFQKGDIAEGYSVSREKKESFPLTVTSAQKNPTAFYLCASSISSGLAKNIQYFGAGTRLSVL.

This clonotype was detected a few times. CDR3 residues: CASSKGQRDFSYNEQFF. The CDR3 nucleotides read TGTGCCAGCAGTAAGGGACAGAGGGATTTTTCCTACAATGAGCAGTTCTTC. The V call is TRBV12-3 or TRBV12-4, the J call TRBJ2-1; 7 positions agree with TRBD1. This CDR3 is built from 17 residues. V lost 5 bases and J lost 1; bases outside the gene matches: 11.